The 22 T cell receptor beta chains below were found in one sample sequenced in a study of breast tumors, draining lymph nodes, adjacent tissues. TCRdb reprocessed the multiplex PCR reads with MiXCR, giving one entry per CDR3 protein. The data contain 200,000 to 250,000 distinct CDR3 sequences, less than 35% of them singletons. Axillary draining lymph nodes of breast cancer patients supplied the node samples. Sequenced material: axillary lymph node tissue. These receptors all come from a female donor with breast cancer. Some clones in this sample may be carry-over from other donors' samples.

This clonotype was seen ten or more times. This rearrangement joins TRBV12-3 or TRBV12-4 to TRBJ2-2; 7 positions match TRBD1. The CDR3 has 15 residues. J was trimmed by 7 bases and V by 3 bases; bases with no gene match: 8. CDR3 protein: CASSFRRGWVGELFF. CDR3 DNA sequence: TGTGCCAGCAGTTTTCGCAGGGGGTGGGTCGGGGAGCTGTTTTTT.

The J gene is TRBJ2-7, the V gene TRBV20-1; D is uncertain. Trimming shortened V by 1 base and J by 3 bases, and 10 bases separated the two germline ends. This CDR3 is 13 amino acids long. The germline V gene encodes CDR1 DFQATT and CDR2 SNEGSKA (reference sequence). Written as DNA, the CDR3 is TGCAGTGCTAGAGCTCCAGCCGGCTACGAGCAGTACTTC. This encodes CSARAPAGYEQYF.

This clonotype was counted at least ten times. The CDR3 protein is CASSLREVGTQYF. The CDR3 bases are TGTGCCAGCAGCTTACGGGAAGTGGGGACCCAGTACTTC. The rearrangement uses TRBV7-3 and TRBJ2-5; a weak D match, TRBD2 (5 bases). V lost 2 bases to trimming and J lost 7 bases, with 11 bases between them. This CDR3 is built from 13 residues. Per the germline V gene, CDR1 is SGHTA and CDR2 is FQGTGA.

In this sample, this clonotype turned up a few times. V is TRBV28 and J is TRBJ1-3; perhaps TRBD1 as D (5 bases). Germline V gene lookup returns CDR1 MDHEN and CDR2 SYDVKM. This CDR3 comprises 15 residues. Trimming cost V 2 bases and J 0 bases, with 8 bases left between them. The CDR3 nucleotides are TGTGCCAGCAGTTTACAGGGTTTCTCTGGAAACACCATATATTTT. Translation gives CASSLQGFSGNTIYF.

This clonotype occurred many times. The CDR3: CASSIGTSTDTQYF. Here the CDR3 DNA reads TGTGCCAGTAGTATAGGCACCAGCACAGATACGCAGTATTTT. The rearrangement joins TRBV19 to TRBJ2-3; no clear D gene. The CDR3 spans 14 residues. Germline V gene lookup returns CDR1 LNHDA and CDR2 SQIVND (reference sequence). Trimming cost V 1 base and J 0 bases, with 5 bases left between them.

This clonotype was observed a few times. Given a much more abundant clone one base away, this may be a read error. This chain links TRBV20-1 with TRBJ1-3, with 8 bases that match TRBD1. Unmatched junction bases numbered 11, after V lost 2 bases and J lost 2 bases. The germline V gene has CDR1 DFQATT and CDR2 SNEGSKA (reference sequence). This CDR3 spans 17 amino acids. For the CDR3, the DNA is TGCAGTGCTAGAAAAGGGCCAGGGGGCGCCGCTGGAAACACCATATATTTT. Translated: CSARKGPGGAAGNTIYF.

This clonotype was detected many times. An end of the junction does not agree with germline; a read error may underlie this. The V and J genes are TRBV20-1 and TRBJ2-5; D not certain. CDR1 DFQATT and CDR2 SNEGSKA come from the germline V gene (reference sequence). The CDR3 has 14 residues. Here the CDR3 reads CSGNPGQAKETQYF. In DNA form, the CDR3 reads TGCAGTGGTAACCCCGGGCAGGCCAAAGAAACCCAGTACTTC.

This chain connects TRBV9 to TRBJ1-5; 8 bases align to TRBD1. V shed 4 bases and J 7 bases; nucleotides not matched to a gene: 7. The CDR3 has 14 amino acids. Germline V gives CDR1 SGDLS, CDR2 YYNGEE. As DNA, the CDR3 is TGTGCCAGCAGCCCCGGGACAGGTGAACAGCCCCAGCATTTT. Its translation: CASSPGTGEQPQHF.

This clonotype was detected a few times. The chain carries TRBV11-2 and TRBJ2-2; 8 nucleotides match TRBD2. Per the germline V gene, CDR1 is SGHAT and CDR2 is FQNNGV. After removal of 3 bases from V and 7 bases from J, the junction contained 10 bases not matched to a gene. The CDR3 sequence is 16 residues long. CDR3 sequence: CASSFISGGPHGELFF. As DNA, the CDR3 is TGTGCCAGCAGCTTCATCTCGGGGGGGCCCCACGGGGAGCTGTTTTTT.

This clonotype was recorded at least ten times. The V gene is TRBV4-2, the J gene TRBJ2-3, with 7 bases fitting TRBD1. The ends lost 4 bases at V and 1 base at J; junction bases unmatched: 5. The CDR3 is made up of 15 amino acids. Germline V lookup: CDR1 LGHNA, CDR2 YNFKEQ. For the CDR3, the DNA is TGTGCCAGCAGCCCACCCGGGACAGGCACAGATACGCAGTATTTT. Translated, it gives CASSPPGTGTDTQYF.

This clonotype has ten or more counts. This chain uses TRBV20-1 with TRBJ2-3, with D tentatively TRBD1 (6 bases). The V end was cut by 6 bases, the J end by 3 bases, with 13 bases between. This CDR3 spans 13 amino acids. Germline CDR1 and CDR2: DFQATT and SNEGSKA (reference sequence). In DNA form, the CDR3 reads TGCAGTGCCCGAGGGGGACCGACAGATACGCAGTATTTT. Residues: CSARGGPTDTQYF.

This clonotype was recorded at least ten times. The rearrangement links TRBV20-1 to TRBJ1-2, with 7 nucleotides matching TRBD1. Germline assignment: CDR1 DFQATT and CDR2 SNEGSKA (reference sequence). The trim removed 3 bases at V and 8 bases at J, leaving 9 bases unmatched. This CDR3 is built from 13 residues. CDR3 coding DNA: TGCAGTGCTAGGGAAACAGGGGCGAGAGGCTACACCTTC. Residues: CSARETGARGYTF.

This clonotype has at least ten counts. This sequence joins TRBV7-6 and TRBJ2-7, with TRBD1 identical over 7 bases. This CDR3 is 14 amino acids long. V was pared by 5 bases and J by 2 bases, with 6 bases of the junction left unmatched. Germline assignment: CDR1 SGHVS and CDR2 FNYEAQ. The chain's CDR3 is CASSPGTETYEQYF. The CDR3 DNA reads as TGTGCCAGCAGCCCCGGGACAGAGACCTACGAGCAGTACTTC.

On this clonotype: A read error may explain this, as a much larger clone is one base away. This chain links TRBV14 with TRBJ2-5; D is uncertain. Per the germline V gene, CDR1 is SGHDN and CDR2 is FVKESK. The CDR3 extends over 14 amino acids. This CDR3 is CASSQYPGRETQSF. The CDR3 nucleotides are TGTGCCAGCAGCCAATATCCGGGTCGAGAGACCCAGTCCTTC. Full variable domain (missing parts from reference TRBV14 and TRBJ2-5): EAGVTQFPSHSVIEKGQTVTLRCDPISGHDNLYWYRRVMGKEIKFLLHFVKESKQDESGMPNNRFLAERTGGTYSTLKVQPAELEDSGVYFCASSQYPGRETQSFGPGTRLLVL.

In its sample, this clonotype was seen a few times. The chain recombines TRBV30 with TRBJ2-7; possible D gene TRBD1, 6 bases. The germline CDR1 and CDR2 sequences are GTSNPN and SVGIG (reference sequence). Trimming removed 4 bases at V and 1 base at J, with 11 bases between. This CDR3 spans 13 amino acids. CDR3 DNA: TGTGCCTGGACCGGGACACTATCCTACGAGCAGTACTTC. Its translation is CAWTGTLSYEQYF.

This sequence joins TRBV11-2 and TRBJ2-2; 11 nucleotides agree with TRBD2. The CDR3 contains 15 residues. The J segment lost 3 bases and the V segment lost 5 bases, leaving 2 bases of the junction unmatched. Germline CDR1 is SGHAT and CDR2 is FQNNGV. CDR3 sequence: CASSLAGGDTGELFF. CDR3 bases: TGTGCCAGCAGCCTAGCGGGGGGAGACACCGGGGAGCTGTTTTTT.

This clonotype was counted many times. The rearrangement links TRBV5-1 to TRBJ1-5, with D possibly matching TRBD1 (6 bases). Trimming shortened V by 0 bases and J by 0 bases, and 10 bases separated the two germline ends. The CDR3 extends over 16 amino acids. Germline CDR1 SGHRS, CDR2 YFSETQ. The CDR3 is CASSLEGGDSNQPQHF. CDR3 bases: TGCGCCAGCAGCTTGGAAGGGGGGGATAGCAATCAGCCCCAGCATTTT.

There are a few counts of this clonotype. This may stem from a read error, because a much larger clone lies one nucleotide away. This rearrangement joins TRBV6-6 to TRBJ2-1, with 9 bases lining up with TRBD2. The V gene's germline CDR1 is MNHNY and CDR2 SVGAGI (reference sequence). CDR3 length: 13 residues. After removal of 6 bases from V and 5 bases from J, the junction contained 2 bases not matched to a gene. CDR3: CASRRLADNEQFF. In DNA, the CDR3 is TGTGCCAGCAGACGACTAGCGGACAATGAGCAGTTCTTC.

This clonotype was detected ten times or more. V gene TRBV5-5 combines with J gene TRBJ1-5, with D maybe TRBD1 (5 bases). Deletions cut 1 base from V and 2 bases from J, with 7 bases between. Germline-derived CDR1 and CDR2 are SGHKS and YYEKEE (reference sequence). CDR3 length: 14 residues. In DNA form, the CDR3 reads TGTGCCAGCAGCTTGCGACAGCGCAATCAGCCCCAGCATTTT. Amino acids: CASSLRQRNQPQHF.

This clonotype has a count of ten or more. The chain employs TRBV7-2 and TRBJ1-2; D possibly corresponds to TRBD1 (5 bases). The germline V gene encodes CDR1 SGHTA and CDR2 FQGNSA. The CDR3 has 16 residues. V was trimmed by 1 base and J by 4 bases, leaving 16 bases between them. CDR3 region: CASSLVADSGGYGYTF. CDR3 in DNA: TGTGCCAGCAGCTTAGTTGCCGACTCGGGGGGCTATGGCTACACCTTC.

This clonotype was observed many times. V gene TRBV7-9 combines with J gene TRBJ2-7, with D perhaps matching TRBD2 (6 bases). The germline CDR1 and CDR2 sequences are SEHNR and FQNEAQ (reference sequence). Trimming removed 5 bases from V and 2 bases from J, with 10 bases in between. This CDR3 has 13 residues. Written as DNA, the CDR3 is TGTGCCAGCAGCCCGGGACTTACCTACGAGCAGTACTTC. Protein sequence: CASSPGLTYEQYF. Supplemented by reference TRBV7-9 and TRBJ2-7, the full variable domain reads DTGVSQNPRHKITKRGQNVTFRCDPISEHNRLYWYRQTLGQGPEFLTYFQNEAQLEKSRLLSDRFSAERPKGSFSTLEIQRTEQGDSAMYLCASSPGLTYEQYFGPGTRLTVT.

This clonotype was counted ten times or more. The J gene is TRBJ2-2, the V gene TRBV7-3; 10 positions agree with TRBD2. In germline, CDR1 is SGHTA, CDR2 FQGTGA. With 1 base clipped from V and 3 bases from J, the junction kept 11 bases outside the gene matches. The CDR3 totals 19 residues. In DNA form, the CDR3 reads TGTGCCAGCAGCTTAAGGACAGCGGGGGGGCCCCGGGACACCGGGGAGCTGTTTTTT. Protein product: CASSLRTAGGPRDTGELFF.